This section outlines one TCR beta chain sequence together with its context. The data belong to a study of control samples from healthy donors and cancer patients. The table came from immunoSEQ multiplex PCR; TCRdb's copy has only in-frame clones and leaves some out. The sample has 100,000 to 150,000 clones, roughly 84% seen once. With 6 bases clipped from V and 8 bases from J, the junction kept 4 bases outside the gene matches. Germline CDR1 reads SGHNT; CDR2 reads YENEEA. There are 13 residues in the CDR3. Sequencing was done on a sample of blood. This sequence joins TRBV11-3 and TRBJ1-6; 7 bases align to TRBD1. This clonotype was sampled from a man aged 40-49 years in good health. The CDR3 loop reads CASSPDRDSPLHF. For the CDR3, the DNA is TGTGCCAGCAGTCCCGACAGGGATTCACCCCTCCACTTT. Combining the CDR3 with reference TRBV11-3 and TRBJ1-6 gives the whole variable domain EAGVVQSPRYKIIEKKQPVAFWCNPISGHNTLYWYLQNLGQGPELLIRYENEEAVDDSQLPKDRFSAERLKGVDSTLKIQPAELGDSAVYLCASSPDRDSPLHFGNGTRLTVT.